This record covers a single T cell receptor (beta chain). This CDR3 is 15 amino acids long. Germline values: CDR1 SGHNT, CDR2 YYREEE (reference sequence). The junction had 5 bases not matched to a gene; V was cut back by 1 base and J by 3 bases. Naive CD8 cells lacked CD45RO, underwent positive selection for CCR7 and left out terminally differentiated effector memory CD45RA+ cells. This record belongs to a study of shared clonotypes between healthy human individuals. Data came from immunoSEQ multiplex PCR; TCRdb stores just in-frame clones and leaves some out. This table has hundreds of thousands of clones, 85% to 95% appearing once.

Sequenced material: naive CD8+ T cells sorted from blood. V gene TRBV5-4 combines with J gene TRBJ2-3; 7 bases align to TRBD2. The sequence derives from a woman aged 25 to 39 in good health. The CDR3 sequence: CASSLRVSGTDTQYF. The CDR3 nucleotides are TGTGCCAGCAGCTTGAGGGTTAGCGGGACAGATACGCAGTATTTT.